A single sample is the source of the 6 T cell receptor beta chains below, sequenced in a study of blood T cells in healthy people across ages. A second PCR, run for about 7 to 11 cycles, used a sample-barcoded 5' primer plus a J-beta primer mix. Using its own MiXCR run on the 5' RACE reads, TCRdb lists one record per CDR3 protein. The data hold over 1,200,000 distinct CDR3 sequences, with around 55% observed a single time. The specimen sequenced was blood. These receptors were obtained from a man aged 18 to 29 in good health.

A note on this clonotype: A clone one base away is much larger, so this may be a read error. This chain connects TRBV7-2 to TRBJ2-3; 11 nucleotides line up with TRBD2. The ends lost 1 base at V and 0 bases at J; junction bases unmatched: 9. In germline, CDR1 is SGHTA, CDR2 FQGNSA. This CDR3 has 19 residues. CDR3 sequence reads: CTSSLGVAGGRTSTDTQYF. Written as DNA, the CDR3 is TGTACCAGCAGCTTAGGAGTAGCGGGGGGGCGAACGAGCACAGATACGCAGTATTTT.

This sequence joins TRBV7-9 and TRBJ1-2; maybe TRBD1 (6 bases). V was shortened by 4 bases and J by 8 bases, with 11 bases between the two germline ends. The CDR3 has 12 residues. In germline, CDR1 is SEHNR, CDR2 FQNEAQ (reference sequence). DNA of the CDR3: TGTGCCAGCAGCTCCATCAGGGGAGGCTACACCTTC. It is translated as CASSSIRGGYTF.

The J gene is TRBJ2-7, the V gene TRBV12-3 or TRBV12-4; no firm D call. The CDR3 length is 15 residues. Trimming left V 6 bases short and J 0 bases short, with 15 bases between. CDR3 in amino acids: CASSPKTDPSYEQYF. The CDR3 DNA reads TGTGCCAGCAGCCCTAAGACGGATCCCTCCTACGAGCAGTACTTC.

This rearrangement joins TRBV15 to TRBJ2-1; D might be TRBD1 (5 bases). In germline, CDR1 is LNHNV, CDR2 YYDKDF (reference sequence). This CDR3 is built from 20 residues. The ends were cut back, 3 bases at V and 9 bases at J, with 33 bases in the middle. CDR3 amino acids: CATSRYEQAACWILSLEQFF. The CDR3 coding sequence is TGTGCCACCAGCAGGTATGAACAGGCGGCCTGTTGGATTCTCAGCCTTGAGCAGTTCTTC.

The chain's CDR3 is CASSQDWGRSTQETQYF. The DNA for the CDR3 is TGCGCCAGCAGCCAAGATTGGGGACGGAGCACGCAAGAGACCCAGTACTTC. The chain uses TRBV4-1 and TRBJ2-5, with D perhaps being TRBD1 or TRBD2 (5 bases each). Germline V gene sequence: CDR1 MGHRA, CDR2 YSYEKL. Between the trimmed V and J ends, which lost 0 bases and 2 bases, there was a span of 16 bases. The CDR3 loop spans 17 amino acids.

The V gene is TRBV10-3, the J gene TRBJ2-7; D may be TRBD1 or TRBD2 (5 bases each). Germline CDR1 reads ENHRY; CDR2 reads SYGVKD. V lost 2 bases to trimming and J lost 5 bases, with 13 bases between them. The CDR3 runs to 14 residues. CDR3 sequence reads: CAISEDGGVHEQYF. CDR3 nucleotides: TGTGCCATCAGTGAGGATGGGGGTGTCCACGAGCAGTACTTC.